The 5 T cell receptor beta chains below all came from one sample that was sequenced in a study of regulatory T cells in long-lasting Graves disease. Sequencing libraries for TCR beta were prepared with iRepertoire HTBI primers and Arm-PCR of CDR3 regions. TCRdb re-derived calls from the multiplex PCR reads in MiXCR, one entry per CDR3 protein. The sample consists of 300,000 to 350,000 distinct CDR3 sequences, about 18% of them appearing once. Regarding time point: persistent/refractory GD, antithyroid drugs over 5 years with positive TRAb. From PBMCs, RNA was extracted and then used to make the TCR library. The sample consisted of peripheral blood mononuclear cells (PBMCs), taken when the disease was refractory, from a patient treated with antithyroid drugs. The origin of the receptors is a female donor with Graves disease.

On this clonotype: This likely came from a read error, as a far larger clone is one base away. CDR3 in DNA: TGTGCCAGCAGCTTGGGGCAAGAGGCCCAGTACTTC. Translated: CASSLGQEAQYF. The rearrangement uses TRBV5-6 and TRBJ2-5, with D unresolved. From germline, CDR1 is SGHDT and CDR2 YYEEEE. CDR3 length equals 12 residues.

There are a few counts of this clonotype. The chain employs TRBV20-1 and TRBJ2-2, with D uncertain. The CDR3 extends over 13 amino acids. Deletions cut 0 bases from V and 4 bases from J, with 6 bases between. The germline CDR1 and CDR2 sequences are DFQATT and SNEGSKA (reference sequence). DNA of the CDR3: TGCAGTGCTAGAGAGGACCCCACCGGGGAGCTGTTTTTT. Its protein product is CSAREDPTGELFF.

This clonotype was observed a few times. The chain couples TRBV27 to TRBJ1-5, with a possible D match to TRBD1 (6 bases). CDR3 length: 14 amino acids. Germline V gene data show CDR1 as MNHEY and CDR2 as SMNVEV (reference sequence). Trimming cost V 6 bases and J 6 bases, with 15 bases left between them. As DNA, the CDR3 is TGTGCCAGCAGCCACGTGGGGGGCGTTCAGCCCCAGCATTTT. Its translation: CASSHVGGVQPQHF.

To note about this clonotype: A junction boundary mismatches the germline segment, possibly from a read error. V usage is TRBV7-9 and J usage is TRBJ2-7; D is perhaps TRBD2 (5 bases). CDR1 is SEHNR and CDR2 is FQNEAQ in the germline V gene (reference sequence). CDR3 length equals 12 residues. CDR3 DNA: TGTGCCGGCAGCCCCAACTCGGGGGAGCAGTACTTC. Its translation is CAGSPNSGEQYF.

There are a few counts of this clonotype. V usage is TRBV3-1 and J usage is TRBJ1-6; D gene unclear. V shed 1 base and J shed 7 bases, with 5 bases lying between them. The CDR3 contains 13 residues. Germline V lookup: CDR1 LGHDT, CDR2 YNNKEL (reference sequence). CDR3 sequence reads: CASSQVVNSPLHF. The CDR3 DNA reads as TGTGCCAGCAGCCAAGTGGTAAATTCACCCCTCCACTTT.